The clone carrying this T cell receptor beta chain occurred many times. In germline, CDR1 is MNHEY, CDR2 SVGEGT. Between the trimmed V and J ends, which lost 6 bases and 4 bases, there was a span of 13 bases. The CDR3 covers 13 residues. This sample stems from a study of tumor-infiltrating lymphocytes in primary liver carcinoma. In the study overall: Donors underwent surgery for histopathologically diagnosed primary liver carcinoma.

The template, approximately 500 ng total RNA, yielded TCR beta cDNA made with a constant-region primer. Construction of TCR beta libraries relied on three successive nested multiplex PCR rounds employing slightly modified ARM-PCR. A C-beta reverse primer and TRBV1-TRBV30 forward primers served in each of the first two PCR rounds, at ten to eleven cycles apiece. TCRdb re-derived calls from the multiplex PCR reads in MiXCR, one entry per CDR3 protein. The sample holds fewer than 350,000 distinct CDR3 sequences; around three fifths are singletons and the top ten take 9% to 10%. Germline DNA was extracted too, while blood RNA derived from unsorted whole blood.

The gene calls are TRBV6-2 or TRBV6-3 and TRBJ2-7, with D perhaps being TRBD1 or TRBD2 (5 bases each). The sample taken for sequencing was peripheral blood. This receptor was obtained from a man in his forties or fifties with primary liver carcinoma and hepatitis B virus infection. The CDR3 DNA is TGTGCCAGCAGCAATAACGGGGCATACGAGCAGTACTTC. Amino acid sequence: CASSNNGAYEQYF.